This entry describes one TCR beta chain. The antigen remains unidentified. This CDR3 region has 12 residues. Germline CDR1 and CDR2: DFQATT and SNEGSKA (reference sequence). With 5 bases removed from V and 7 bases from J, the gap between germline ends came to 11 bases. The record originates from a study of blood T cells in healthy people across ages. Through a sample-barcoded 5' primer and a J-beta primer mix, a second PCR was run for roughly 6 to 12 cycles. Through a template-switch adaptor with 12 random nucleotides, each cDNA molecule received a tag. MiXCR was run by TCRdb on the 5' RACE reads, yielding one entry per CDR3 protein. This table holds about 770,000 distinct CDR3 sequences, around 45% found once. Overall study results and limits: TCR beta diversity correlated strongly with naive T cell percentage. Age showed a roughly linear inverse relationship with TCR beta diversity per million T cells.

The chain employs TRBV20-1 and TRBJ1-4; D remains unclear. The sequence derives from a man aged 55 to 70 in good health. Sequenced material: blood. The CDR3 reads CSARPPGEKLFF. DNA of the CDR3: TGCAGTGCTCGACCGCCGGGTGAAAAACTGTTTTTT.